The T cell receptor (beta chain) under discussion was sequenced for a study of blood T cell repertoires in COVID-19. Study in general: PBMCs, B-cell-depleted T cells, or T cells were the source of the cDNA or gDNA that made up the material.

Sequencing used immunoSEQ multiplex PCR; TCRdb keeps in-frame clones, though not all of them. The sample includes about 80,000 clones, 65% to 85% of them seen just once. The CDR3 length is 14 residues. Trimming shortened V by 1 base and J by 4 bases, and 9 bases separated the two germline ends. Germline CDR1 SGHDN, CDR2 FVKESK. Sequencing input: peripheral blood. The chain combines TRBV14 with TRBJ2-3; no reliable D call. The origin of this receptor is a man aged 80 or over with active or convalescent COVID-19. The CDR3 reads CASSQGGVADTQYF. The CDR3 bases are TGTGCCAGCAGCCAAGGAGGAGTCGCAGATACGCAGTATTTT. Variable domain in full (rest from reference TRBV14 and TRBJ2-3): EAGVTQFPSHSVIEKGQTVTLRCDPISGHDNLYWYRRVMGKEIKFLLHFVKESKQDESGMPNNRFLAERTGGTYSTLKVQPAELEDSGVYFCASSQGGVADTQYFGPGTRLTVL.